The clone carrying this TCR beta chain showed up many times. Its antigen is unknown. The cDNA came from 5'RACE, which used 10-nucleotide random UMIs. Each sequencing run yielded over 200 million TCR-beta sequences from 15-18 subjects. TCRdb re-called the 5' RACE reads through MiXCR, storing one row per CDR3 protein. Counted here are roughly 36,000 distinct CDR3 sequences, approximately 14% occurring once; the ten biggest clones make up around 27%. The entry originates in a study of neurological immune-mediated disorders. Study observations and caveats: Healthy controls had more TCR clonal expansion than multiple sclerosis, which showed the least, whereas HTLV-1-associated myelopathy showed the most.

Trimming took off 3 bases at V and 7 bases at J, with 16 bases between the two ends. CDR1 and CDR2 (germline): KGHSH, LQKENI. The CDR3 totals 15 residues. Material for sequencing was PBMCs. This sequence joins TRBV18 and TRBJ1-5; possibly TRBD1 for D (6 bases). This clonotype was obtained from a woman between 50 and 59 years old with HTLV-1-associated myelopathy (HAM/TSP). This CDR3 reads CASSPLQGLRQPQHF. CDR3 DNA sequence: TGTGCCAGCTCACCCTTACAGGGCCTCCGGCAGCCCCAGCATTTT.